The rows below give T cell receptor beta chains drawn from one sample of a study of shared clonotypes between healthy human individuals. Libraries were prepared by immunoSEQ multiplex PCR; TCRdb keeps only in-frame clonotypes and omits some of them. This table holds 1.4 million to 1.5 million clones, roughly 96% found once. The material sequenced was naive CD4+ T cells sorted from blood. Receptors originate from a man aged 25 to 45 in good health. The CDR3 runs from the conserved cysteine through the conserved F or W. Each record gives: V gene, J gene, D gene, clone size, CDR3 DNA, CDR3 protein. The D gene is left open where the match is weak. Not all rows give a size; the values are once, few, many and, for expanded clones, a class.

v_gene: TRBV7-9
j_gene: TRBJ2-7
d_gene: TRBD1
abundance: .
CDR3nt: TGTGCCAGCAGCCAGGACAGGGGGCGACGGAACGAGCAGTACTTC
CDR3aa: CASSQDRGRRNEQYF

v_gene: TRBV6-1
j_gene: TRBJ2-7
d_gene: .
abundance: .
CDR3nt: TGTGCCAGCAGTGAAAGTTTTAGACCCGAGCAGTACTTC
CDR3aa: CASSESFRPEQYF

v_gene: TRBV27
j_gene: TRBJ2-1
d_gene: TRBD2
abundance: .
CDR3nt: TGTGCCAGCAGTTTATTCCTAGCGGGAGGTGTTGAGCAGTTCTTC
CDR3aa: CASSLFLAGGVEQFF

v_gene: TRBV5-1
j_gene: TRBJ2-1
d_gene: .
abundance: once
CDR3nt: TGCGCCAGCAGAGAGCGAGGCAGGAGCTCCTACAATGAGCAGTTCTTC
CDR3aa: CASRERGRSSYNEQFF

v_gene: TRBV29-1
j_gene: TRBJ2-5
d_gene: .
abundance: .
CDR3nt: TGCAGCGTTGAAATTCGGGCAGGCAGTTGGGAGACCCAGTACTTC
CDR3aa: CSVEIRAGSWETQYF

v_gene: TRBV15
j_gene: TRBJ1-4
d_gene: .
abundance: .
CDR3nt: TGTGCCACCAGCAGAGGGAGTGGAGGGTACGAGGCAACTAATGAAAAACTGTTTTTT
CDR3aa: CATSRGSGGYEATNEKLFF

v_gene: TRBV6-6
j_gene: TRBJ1-2
d_gene: TRBD1
abundance: .
CDR3nt: TGTGCCAGCAGGCTCCCGGGACAGGGGTTTGGCTATGGCTACACCTTC
CDR3aa: CASRLPGQGFGYGYTF

v_gene: TRBV5-4
j_gene: TRBJ2-1
d_gene: .
abundance: .
CDR3nt: TGTGCCAGCAGCTTGCCCGAGCCCTACAATGAGCAGTTCTTC
CDR3aa: CASSLPEPYNEQFF

v_gene: TRBV7-2
j_gene: TRBJ2-1
d_gene: .
abundance: .
CDR3nt: TGTGCCAGCAGCCAAGACCCTAACCCCTACAATGAGCAGTTCTTC
CDR3aa: CASSQDPNPYNEQFF

v_gene: TRBV15
j_gene: TRBJ1-3
d_gene: .
abundance: .
CDR3nt: TGTGCCACCAGCAGAGACCAGGGCTCTGGGGCTGGAAACACCATATATTTT
CDR3aa: CATSRDQGSGAGNTIYF

v_gene: TRBV19
j_gene: TRBJ1-5
d_gene: .
abundance: .
CDR3nt: TGTGCCAGTAACCTTCTGGGGTTGGGCAATCAGCCCCAGCATTTT
CDR3aa: CASNLLGLGNQPQHF

v_gene: TRBV7-9
j_gene: TRBJ2-1
d_gene: TRBD2
abundance: .
CDR3nt: TGTGCCAGCAGCTCCCTAGCGGGAGAACTCCTTTTACTTTTCTTC
CDR3aa: CASSSLAGELLLLFF

v_gene: TRBV19
j_gene: TRBJ1-5
d_gene: .
abundance: .
CDR3nt: TGTGCCAGTAGTATAGGTACTGGGACCCGAGGGAATCAGCCCCAGCATTTT
CDR3aa: CASSIGTGTRGNQPQHF

v_gene: TRBV5-5
j_gene: TRBJ2-5
d_gene: TRBD2
abundance: .
CDR3nt: TGTGCCAGCAGCTTGGCTAGCGGGAGGGCCGGGGAGACCCAGTACTTC
CDR3aa: CASSLASGRAGETQYF

v_gene: TRBV2
j_gene: TRBJ2-1
d_gene: TRBD2
abundance: once
CDR3nt: TGTGCCAGCAGTGGGACTAGCGGGAATAGTGAGCAGTTCTTC
CDR3aa: CASSGTSGNSEQFF